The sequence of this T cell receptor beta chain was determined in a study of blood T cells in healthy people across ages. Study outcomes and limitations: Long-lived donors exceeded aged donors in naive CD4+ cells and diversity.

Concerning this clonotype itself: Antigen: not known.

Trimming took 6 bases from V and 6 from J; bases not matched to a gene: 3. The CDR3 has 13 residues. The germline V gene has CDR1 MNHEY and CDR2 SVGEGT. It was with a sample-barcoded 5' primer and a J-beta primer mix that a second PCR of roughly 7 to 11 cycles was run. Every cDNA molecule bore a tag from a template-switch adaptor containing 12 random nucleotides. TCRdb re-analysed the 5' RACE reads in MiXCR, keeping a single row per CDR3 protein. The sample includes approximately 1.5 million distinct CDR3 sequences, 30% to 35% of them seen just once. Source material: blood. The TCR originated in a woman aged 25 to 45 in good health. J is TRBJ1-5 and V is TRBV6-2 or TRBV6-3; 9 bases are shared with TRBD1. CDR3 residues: CASRQGASQPQHF. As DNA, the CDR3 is TGTGCCAGCAGACAGGGGGCGAGTCAGCCCCAGCATTTT.